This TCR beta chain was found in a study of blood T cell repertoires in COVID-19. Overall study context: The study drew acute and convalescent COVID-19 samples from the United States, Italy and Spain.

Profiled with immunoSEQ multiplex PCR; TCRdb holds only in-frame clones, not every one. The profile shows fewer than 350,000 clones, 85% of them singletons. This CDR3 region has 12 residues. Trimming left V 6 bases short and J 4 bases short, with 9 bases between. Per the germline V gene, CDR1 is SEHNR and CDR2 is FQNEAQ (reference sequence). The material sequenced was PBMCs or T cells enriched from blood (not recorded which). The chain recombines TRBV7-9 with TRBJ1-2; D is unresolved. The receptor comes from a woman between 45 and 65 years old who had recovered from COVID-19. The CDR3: CASSAERYGYTF. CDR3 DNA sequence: TGTGCCAGCAGTGCGGAACGCTATGGCTACACCTTC.